Detailed here is one TCR beta chain. Its antigen is undetermined. The data are from a study of T-cell reconstitution after alpha-beta-depleted transplantation in children. Regarding the study as a whole: Roughly two months post-transplant, alpha-beta T cells reportedly originated from several hundred graft clones that had expanded. Counts and diversity of T cells one year after transplant came mostly from newly produced T cells. Surviving recipient T cells and intrathymic progenitors accounted for some patients' high TCRbeta diversity at day 60.

Preparation of the TCRbeta library used unique molecular identifiers. TCRdb fed the PCR reads into MiXCR, producing one record per CDR3 protein. The table shows 900,000 or so distinct CDR3 sequences, with around 15% occurring only once. The germline V gene encodes CDR1 SGDLS and CDR2 YYNGEE. The germline V and J ends were trimmed by 4 bases and 5 bases, with 13 bases remaining between them. The CDR3 has 13 residues. Specimen: PBMCs, mostly from graft donor cells, collected 360 days after TCRalphabeta/CD19-depleted stem cell transplant. This chain uses TRBV9 with TRBJ2-7; D not certain. The sequence derives from a male patient aged 5 to 17 who had a stem cell transplant for acute lymphoblastic leukemia, so the T cells may come from the graft donor. CDR3 coding DNA: TGTGCCAGCAGCCCCTTTGACATCAACGAGCAGTACTTC. Its translation: CASSPFDINEQYF.